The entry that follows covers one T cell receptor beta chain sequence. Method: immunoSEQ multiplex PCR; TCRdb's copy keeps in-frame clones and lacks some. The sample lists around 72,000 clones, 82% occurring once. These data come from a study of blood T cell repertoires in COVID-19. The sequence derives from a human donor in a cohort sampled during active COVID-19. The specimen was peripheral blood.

This CDR3 is CASSLQGSGEKLFF. The CDR3 DNA is TGTGCCAGCAGCCTACAGGGTTCGGGGGAAAAACTGTTTTTT. The V call is TRBV7-2, the J call TRBJ1-4, with D perhaps TRBD1 (6 bases). Deletions cut 5 bases from V and 8 bases from J, with 15 bases between. This CDR3 contains 14 residues. The germline CDR1 and CDR2 sequences are SGHTA and FQGNSA.